Each of the 13 T cell receptor beta chains below was sequenced from the same sample in a study of blood T cell repertoires in COVID-19 (TCRdb year 2020). The receptor library was made with the immunoSEQ multiplex PCR assay. TCRdb stores this immuneACCESS table with in-frame sequences only. Part of the clones is absent; in the studies checked, under half of the shortfall reflects unresolved V genes, and no reason is known for the rest. Counted in this sample were about 250,000 clones; around 90% of them appeared once. About 3.1% of the sample comes from the top ten. What was sequenced was PBMCs or T cells enriched from blood (not recorded which). The origin of the receptors is a woman between 35 and 50 years old who had been exposed to COVID-19.

The chain has TRBV7-9 and TRBJ2-2; 11 bases match TRBD1. Germline values: CDR1 SEHNR, CDR2 FQNEAQ (reference sequence). The CDR3 covers 16 residues. The V and J ends lost 5 bases and 5 bases, in that order; junction bases with no gene match: 7. The CDR3 sequence: CASSLDRGRKTGELFF. The CDR3 DNA sequence: TGTGCCAGCAGCCTGGACAGGGGGCGCAAAACCGGGGAGCTGTTTTTT.

The chain carries TRBV19 and TRBJ2-7, with 7 bases fitting TRBD2. The CDR3 totals 14 residues. CDR1 and CDR2 from the germline V gene are LNHDA and SQIVND (reference sequence). V was clipped by 5 bases and J by 1 base; unmatched bases: 5. Here the CDR3 reads CASSLVAGSYEQYF. CDR3 in DNA: TGTGCCAGTAGTCTGGTAGCGGGTTCCTACGAGCAGTACTTC.

The genes are TRBV10-3 and TRBJ2-5; 8 bases line up with TRBD1. From germline, CDR1 is ENHRY and CDR2 SYGVKD. Unmatched junction bases numbered 5, after V lost 0 bases and J lost 5 bases. The CDR3 runs to 15 residues. Here the CDR3 reads CAISESGQGGETQYF. The CDR3 bases are TGTGCCATCAGTGAGTCCGGACAGGGAGGTGAGACCCAGTACTTC.

The chain carries TRBV7-9 and TRBJ1-1; D uncertain. CDR1 is SEHNR, CDR2 FQNEAQ, per germline (reference sequence). Trimming pared 3 bases from V and 4 bases from J, leaving 15 bases between. CDR3 length equals 15 residues. CDR3 nucleotides: TGTGCCAGCAGCTTCAGCGCCACGATAGGCACTGAAGCTTTCTTT. Its protein is CASSFSATIGTEAFF. The entire variable domain, with the rest obtained from reference TRBV7-9 and TRBJ1-1, is as follows: DTGVSQNPRHKITKRGQNVTFRCDPISEHNRLYWYRQTLGQGPEFLTYFQNEAQLEKSRLLSDRFSAERPKGSFSTLEIQRTEQGDSAMYLCASSFSATIGTEAFFGQGTRLTVV.

The V call is TRBV5-4, the J call TRBJ1-4, with a tentative D call TRBD1 (6 bases). The CDR3 is 17 amino acids. Trimming stripped 0 bases from V and 0 bases from J, with 12 bases between. Per the germline V gene, CDR1 is SGHNT and CDR2 is YYREEE (reference sequence). CDR3 protein: CASSLGTGSATNEKLFF. CDR3 DNA: TGTGCCAGCAGCTTGGGTACAGGGAGCGCAACTAATGAAAAACTGTTTTTT.

The count of this clone is one. This chain joins TRBV11-2 and TRBJ1-3; D gene ambiguous. V lost 5 bases, J lost 4 bases, and 15 bases lay in between. CDR3 length: 15 residues. Germline V CDR1 and CDR2: SGHAT, FQNNGV. The CDR3 loop reads CASSPLRGLGNTIYF. DNA of the CDR3: TGTGCCAGCAGCCCCCTCCGAGGGTTGGGAAACACCATATATTTT.

The genes are TRBV9 and TRBJ2-3; D unresolved. The CDR3 totals 12 residues. Germline CDR1 is SGDLS and CDR2 is YYNGEE. V was pared by 2 bases and J by 3 bases, with 4 bases between. The CDR3 sequence is CASSVGTDTQYF. The CDR3 DNA is TGTGCCAGCAGCGTCGGTACAGATACGCAGTATTTT. Drawing the rest from reference TRBV9 and TRBJ2-3, the complete variable domain is DSGVTQTPKHLITATGQRVTLRCSPRSGDLSVYWYQQSLDQGLQFLIQYYNGEERAKGNILERFSAQQFPDLHSELNLSSLELGDSALYFCASSVGTDTQYFGPGTRLTVL.

The chain links TRBV7-9 to TRBJ1-2; weak D call: TRBD1 (6 bases). Germline assignment: CDR1 SEHNR and CDR2 FQNEAQ (reference sequence). The germline V and J ends were trimmed by 2 bases and 4 bases, with 11 bases remaining between them. This CDR3 region has 14 residues. The CDR3 region is CASSLPGQFYGYTF. DNA of the CDR3: TGTGCCAGCAGCTTACCGGGACAATTCTATGGCTACACCTTC.

The chain carries TRBV11-2 and TRBJ2-2; TRBD1 aligns across 7 bases. CDR1 SGHAT and CDR2 FQNNGV come from the germline V gene. The CDR3 totals 14 residues. V lost 3 bases and J lost 7; bases outside the gene matches: 5. The CDR3 spells CASSFGQAVGELFF. CDR3 nucleotides: TGTGCCAGCAGCTTCGGACAGGCGGTCGGGGAGCTGTTTTTT.

The chain combines TRBV5-1 with TRBJ2-7, with 11 bases matching TRBD1. The CDR3 length is 14 residues. With V trimmed by 3 bases and J by 7 bases, 6 bases remained unmatched. Germline-derived CDR1 and CDR2 are SGHRS and YFSETQ. The CDR3 loop reads CASSSGQGAREQYF. The CDR3 coding sequence is TGCGCCAGCAGCTCAGGACAGGGGGCTAGAGAGCAGTACTTC. The full variable domain, with the rest looked up from reference TRBV5-1 and TRBJ2-7, is KAGVTQTPRYLIKTRGQQVTLSCSPISGHRSVSWYQQTPGQGLQFLFEYFSETQRNKGNFPGRFSGRQFSNSRSEMNVSTLELGDSALYLCASSSGQGAREQYFGPGTRLTVT.

This clone was counted between two and nine times. The chain employs TRBV5-1 and TRBJ2-5; D is unresolved. The V gene lost 0 bases and the J gene lost 5 bases, with 8 bases spanning the gap. CDR3 length equals 13 residues. Germline loops: CDR1 SGHRS, CDR2 YFSETQ. The CDR3 reads CASSLDDSETQYF. CDR3 bases: TGCGCCAGCAGCTTGGATGACTCGGAGACCCAGTACTTC.

The chain is built from TRBV28 and TRBJ1-2, with 7 bases aligning to TRBD1. Germline V CDR1 and CDR2: MDHEN, SYDVKM. With 5 bases clipped from V and 5 bases from J, the junction kept 8 bases outside the gene matches. The CDR3 covers 14 residues. The CDR3 spells CASSQTGHGYGYTF. The DNA of the CDR3 is TGTGCCAGCAGTCAGACAGGGCATGGATATGGCTACACCTTC.

V and J are TRBV5-1 and TRBJ1-1; 7 positions agree with TRBD1. Germline CDR1 reads SGHRS; CDR2 reads YFSETQ. The CDR3 totals 15 residues. The V gene end was trimmed by 3 bases and the J gene end by 0 bases; junction bases not matched to a gene: 5. The CDR3 nucleotides read TGCGCCAGCAGCTGGGCCGGGACAGTGAACACTGAAGCTTTCTTT. It translates to CASSWAGTVNTEAFF.